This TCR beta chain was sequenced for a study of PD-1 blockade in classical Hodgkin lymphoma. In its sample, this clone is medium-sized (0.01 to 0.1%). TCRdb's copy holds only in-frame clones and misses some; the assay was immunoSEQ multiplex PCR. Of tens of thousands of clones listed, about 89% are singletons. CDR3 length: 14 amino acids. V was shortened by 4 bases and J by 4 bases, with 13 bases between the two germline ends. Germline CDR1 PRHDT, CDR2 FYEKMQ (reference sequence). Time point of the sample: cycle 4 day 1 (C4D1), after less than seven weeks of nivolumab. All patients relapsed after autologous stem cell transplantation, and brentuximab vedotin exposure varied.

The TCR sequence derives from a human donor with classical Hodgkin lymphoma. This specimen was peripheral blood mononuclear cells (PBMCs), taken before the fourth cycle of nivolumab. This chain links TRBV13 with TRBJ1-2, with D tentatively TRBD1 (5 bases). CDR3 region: CASSWQGVGYGYTF. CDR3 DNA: TGTGCCAGCAGCTGGCAGGGAGTTGGCTATGGCTACACCTTC.